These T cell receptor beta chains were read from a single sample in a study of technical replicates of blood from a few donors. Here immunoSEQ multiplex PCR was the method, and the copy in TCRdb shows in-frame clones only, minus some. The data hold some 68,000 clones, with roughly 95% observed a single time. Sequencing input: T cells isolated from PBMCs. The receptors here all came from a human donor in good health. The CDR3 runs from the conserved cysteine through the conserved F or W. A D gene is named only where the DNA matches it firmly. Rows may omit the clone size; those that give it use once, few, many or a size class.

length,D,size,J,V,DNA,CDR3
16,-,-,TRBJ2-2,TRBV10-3,TGTGCCATCAGTGACCCGCGGAATTTTGGGACCGGGGAGCTGTTTTTT,CAISDPRNFGTGELFF
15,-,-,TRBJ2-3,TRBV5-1,TGCGCCAGCAGCTTGGTTCGGACTAGCACAGATACGCAGTATTTT,CASSLVRTSTDTQYF
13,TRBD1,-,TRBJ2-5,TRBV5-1,TGCGCCAGCAGCCGGGACAGACAAGAGACCCAGTACTTC,CASSRDRQETQYF
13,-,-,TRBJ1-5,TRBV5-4,TGTGCCAGCAGCTTGGACAGGGCTCAGCCCCAGCATTTT,CASSLDRAQPQHF
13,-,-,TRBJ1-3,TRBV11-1,TGTGCCAGCAGCTTAACAGTTGGAAACACCATATATTTT,CASSLTVGNTIYF
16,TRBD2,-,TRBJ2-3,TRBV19,TGTGCCAGTAGCACCCGGGGGGTTACTAGCACAGATACGCAGTATTTT,CASSTRGVTSTDTQYF
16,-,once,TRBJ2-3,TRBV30,TGTGCCTGGAGTGTACGGGTAGCGCCTAGCACAGATACGCAGTATTTT,CAWSVRVAPSTDTQYF
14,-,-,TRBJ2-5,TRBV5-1,TGCGCCAGCAGCTCGGCGGTCGAGCAAGAGACCCAGTACTTC,CASSSAVEQETQYF
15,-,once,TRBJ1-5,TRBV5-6,TGTGCCAGCAGCTTTTTAGACAGGCCGAATCAGCCCCAGCATTTT,CASSFLDRPNQPQHF
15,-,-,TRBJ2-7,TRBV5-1,TGCGCCAGCAGCTCACCCACGGGACTGGGCCGCGAGCAGTACTTC,CASSSPTGLGREQYF
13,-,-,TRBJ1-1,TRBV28,TGTGCCAGCAGCCGAAGAGTCGACACTGAAGCTTTCTTT,CASSRRVDTEAFF
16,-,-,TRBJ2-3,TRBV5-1,TGCGCCAGCAGTTCGCAACCTAGTTCAAGCACAGATACGCAGTATTTT,CASSSQPSSSTDTQYF
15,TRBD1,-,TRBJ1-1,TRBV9,TGTGCCAGCAGCGTAGTTGGGACAGCGAACACTGAAGCTTTCTTT,CASSVVGTANTEAFF
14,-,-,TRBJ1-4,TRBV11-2,TGTGCCAGCAGCTTAGACAGTACTAATGAAAAACTGTTTTTT,CASSLDSTNEKLFF
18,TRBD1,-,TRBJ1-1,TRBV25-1,TGTGCCAGCAGTGAATTTAAGGGGACAGGGGGCGGAGGGACTGAAGCTTTCTTT,CASSEFKGTGGGGTEAFF
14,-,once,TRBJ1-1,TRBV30,TGTGCCTGGACATTCGGGGGAGTAAACACTGAAGCTTTCTTT,CAWTFGGVNTEAFF
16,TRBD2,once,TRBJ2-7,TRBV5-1,TGCGCCAGCAGCTTGGGGTCGGTAAGCGGGAAGGCCGAGCAGTACTTC,CASSLGSVSGKAEQYF
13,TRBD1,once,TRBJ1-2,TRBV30,TGTGCCTGGAGTGAACAGGGGTACTATGGCTACACCTTC,CAWSEQGYYGYTF
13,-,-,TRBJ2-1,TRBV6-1,TGTGCCAGCAGTGACCGGGTTTACAATGAGCAGTTCTTC,CASSDRVYNEQFF
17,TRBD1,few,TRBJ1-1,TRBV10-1,TGCGCCAGCAGTGAGTCGAACCAGGGGGTCATGAACACTGAAGCTTTCTTT,CASSESNQGVMNTEAFF
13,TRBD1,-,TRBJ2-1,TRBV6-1,TGTGCCAGCACACAGGGGAACTACAATGAGCAGTTCTTC,CASTQGNYNEQFF
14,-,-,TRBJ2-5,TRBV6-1,TGTGCCAGCATATTTGGCGGGAACCAAGAGACCCAGTACTTC,CASIFGGNQETQYF
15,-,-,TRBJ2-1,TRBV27,TGTGCCAGCAACTCGCGCAGGGCCCCCTACAATGAGCAGTTCTTC,CASNSRRAPYNEQFF
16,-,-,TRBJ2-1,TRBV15,TGTGCCACCAGCGCCTTGGCAACTACTACGGACAATGAGCAGTTCTTC,CATSALATTTDNEQFF
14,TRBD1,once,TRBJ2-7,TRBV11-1,TGTGCCAGCAGCTTAGGACAGGGGACCTACGAGCAGTACTTC,CASSLGQGTYEQYF
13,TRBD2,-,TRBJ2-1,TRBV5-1,TGCGCCAGCACCCCGGGACTAGCGGGGGAGGAGTTCTTC,CASTPGLAGEEFF
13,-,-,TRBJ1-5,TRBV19,TGTGCCAGTAGCGCAGGTATCTTACAGCCCCAGCATTTT,CASSAGILQPQHF
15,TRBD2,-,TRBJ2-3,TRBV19,TGTGCCAGTAGGACTAGCGGGGGAACCACAGATACGCAGTATTTT,CASRTSGGTTDTQYF
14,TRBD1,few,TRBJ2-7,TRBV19,TGTGCCAGTAGTATCGGGGACAGCACCCAAAGCCAGTACTTC,CASSIGDSTQSQYF
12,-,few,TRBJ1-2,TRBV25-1,TGTGCCAGCAGGGGCCCGACACGGGGCTACACCTTC,CASRGPTRGYTF
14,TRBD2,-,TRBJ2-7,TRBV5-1,TGCGCCAGCAGCCAGGGGACTAGCGGGACCGAGCAGTACTTC,CASSQGTSGTEQYF
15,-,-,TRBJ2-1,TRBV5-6,TGTGCCAGCAGCGCCGGGGTTAGCTCCTACAATGAGCAGTTCTTC,CASSAGVSSYNEQFF
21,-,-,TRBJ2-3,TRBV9,TGTGCCAGCAGCGTAGGTCAAACGGGCGGGCTGATAGCGGAGACCACAGATACGCAGTATTTT,CASSVGQTGGLIAETTDTQYF
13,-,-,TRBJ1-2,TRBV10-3,TGTGCCATCAGTCAACAGGCGATCTATGGCTACACCTTC,CAISQQAIYGYTF
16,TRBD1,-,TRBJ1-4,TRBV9,TGTGCCAGCAGTGAGGGGGCCTCATCGACTAATGAAAAACTGTTTTTT,CASSEGASSTNEKLFF
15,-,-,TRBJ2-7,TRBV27,TGTGCCAGCAGTCCCCACCCCCGCGCGGACTACGAGCAGTACTTC,CASSPHPRADYEQYF
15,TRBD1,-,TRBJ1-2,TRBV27,TGTGCCAGCAGTAATATCAGGGGGCGGAGGTATGGCTACACCTTC,CASSNIRGRRYGYTF
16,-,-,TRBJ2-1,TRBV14,TGTGCCAGCAGCCAAGCGAGGCGGGATACCTACAATGAGCAGTTCTTC,CASSQARRDTYNEQFF
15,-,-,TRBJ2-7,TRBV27,TGTGCCAGCAGTTTATCGCAGGGGGGATCCTACGAGCAGTACTTC,CASSLSQGGSYEQYF
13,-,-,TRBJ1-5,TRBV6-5,TGTGCCAGCCAAGAGAGGCAGGGTCAGCCCCAGCATTTT,CASQERQGQPQHF
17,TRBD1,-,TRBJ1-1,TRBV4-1,TGCGCCAGCAGCCAAGGGGACAGGTTTTACATGAACACTGAAGCTTTCTTT,CASSQGDRFYMNTEAFF
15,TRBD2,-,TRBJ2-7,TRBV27,TGTGCCAGCAGTAAATCTAGCGGGACTCCCTACGAGCAGTACTTC,CASSKSSGTPYEQYF
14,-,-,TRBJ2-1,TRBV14,TGTGCCAGCAGCCAATATAACAGATGGAATGAGCAATTCTTC,CASSQYNRWNEQFF